The 24 T cell receptor beta chains below all came from one sample that was sequenced in a study of blood T cell repertoires in COVID-19. This table comes from immunoSEQ multiplex PCR, and its TCRdb copy is limited to in-frame clones, with some not included. The top ten hold about 2.5% of the sample, which has around 300,000 clones, 85% seen once. Source material: PBMCs or T cells enriched from blood (not recorded which). The receptors come from a woman in her forties or fifties who had recovered from COVID-19.

The chain combines TRBV14 with TRBJ2-7; no definite D call. The germline V and J ends were trimmed by 5 bases and 8 bases, with 13 bases remaining between them. Per germline, CDR1 SGHDN and CDR2 FVKESK. CDR3 length: 12 residues. Here the CDR3 DNA reads TGTGCCAGCAGCTTCATCTCGCGGAAGCAGTACTTC. Protein product: CASSFISRKQYF. Full variable domain (remainder filled in from reference TRBV14 and TRBJ2-7): EAGVTQFPSHSVIEKGQTVTLRCDPISGHDNLYWYRRVMGKEIKFLLHFVKESKQDESGMPNNRFLAERTGGTYSTLKVQPAELEDSGVYFCASSFISRKQYFGPGTRLTVT.

This chain links TRBV27 with TRBJ2-2; D is uncertain. The CDR3 loop spans 13 amino acids. Per germline, CDR1 MNHEY and CDR2 SMNVEV (reference sequence). Between the trimmed V and J ends, which lost 5 bases and 3 bases, there was a span of 7 bases. The chain's CDR3 is CASSPQYTGELFF. The CDR3 region has the DNA TGTGCCAGCAGTCCTCAGTACACCGGGGAGCTGTTTTTT.

The chain links TRBV6-5 to TRBJ2-7, with 11 bases that match TRBD1. CDR3 length: 15 amino acids. Losses at the gene ends were 5 bases for V and 5 bases for J; bases not matched to a gene: 8. CDR1 and CDR2 from the germline V gene are MNHEY and SVGAGI. The CDR3 spells CASSNSRTGGHEQYF. The CDR3 DNA reads as TGTGCCAGCAGTAACAGCAGGACAGGGGGCCACGAGCAGTACTTC.

V usage is TRBV7-2 and J usage is TRBJ1-6; D is ambiguous. CDR1 and CDR2 from the germline V gene are SGHTA and FQGNSA. The CDR3 runs 12 residues. V lost 3 bases, J lost 12 bases, and 9 bases lay in between. The CDR3 nucleotides read TGTGCCAGCAGCTTGAACTATCTACCCCTCCACTTT. Its protein is CASSLNYLPLHF.

V usage is TRBV19 and J usage is TRBJ2-7; D not resolved. Germline CDR1 LNHDA, CDR2 SQIVND (reference sequence). The CDR3 runs to 11 residues. V was trimmed by 4 bases and J by 2 bases, leaving 3 bases between them. The DNA of the CDR3 is TGTGCCAGTAGTAACACCTACGAGCAGTACTTC. Residues: CASSNTYEQYF.

CDR3 protein: CASSFVGGSSPLHF. CDR3 DNA: TGTGCCAGCAGCTTCGTGGGGGGGAGTTCACCCCTCCACTTT. The rearrangement uses TRBV27 and TRBJ1-6; a possible D gene is TRBD1 (5 bases). V lost 6 bases to trimming and J lost 9 bases, with 15 bases between them. From germline, CDR1 is MNHEY and CDR2 SMNVEV (reference sequence). The CDR3 runs 14 residues.

The gene calls are TRBV7-9 and TRBJ1-2; tentative D call: TRBD1 (5 bases). CDR1 is SEHNR and CDR2 is FQNEAQ in the germline V gene (reference sequence). V lost 5 bases and J lost 4, with 17 bases in between. The CDR3 spans 15 residues. This CDR3 is CASSLLRGGLYGYTF. Written as DNA, the CDR3 is TGTGCCAGCAGCCTACTTAGGGGAGGACTCTATGGCTACACCTTC.

The chain combines TRBV19 with TRBJ2-3, with TRBD2 matching 9 bases. The CDR3 loop spans 16 amino acids. In germline, CDR1 is LNHDA, CDR2 SQIVND (reference sequence). After removal of 6 bases from V and 4 bases from J, the junction contained 11 bases not matched to a gene. CDR3: CASRPTSGDLPDTQYF. CDR3 coding DNA: TGTGCCAGTAGACCGACTAGCGGAGATCTACCAGATACGCAGTATTTT.

The rearrangement links TRBV29-1 to TRBJ1-3; tentative D call: TRBD1 (5 bases). The CDR3 is 16 residues long. CDR1 SQVTM and CDR2 ANQGSEA come from the germline V gene. V lost 3 bases, J lost 0 bases, and 15 bases lay in between. This CDR3 reads CSVDTGEASSGNTIYF. CDR3 bases: TGCAGCGTTGACACGGGGGAAGCGAGCTCTGGAAACACCATATATTTT. The full variable domain, in which reference TRBV29-1 and TRBJ1-3 provide the parts outside the CDR3, is SAVISQKPSRDICQRGTSLTIQCQVDSQVTMMFWYRQQPGQSLTLIATANQGSEATYESGFVIDKFPISRPNLTFSTLTVSNMSPEDSSIYLCSVDTGEASSGNTIYFGEGSWLTVV.

V gene TRBV4-1 combines with J gene TRBJ1-3; D remains unclear. From germline, CDR1 is MGHRA and CDR2 YSYEKL. V was cut by 1 base and J by 5 bases, with 9 bases left in between. The CDR3 contains 14 residues. CDR3 region: CASSQVNGRNTIYF. The CDR3 nucleotides are TGCGCCAGCAGCCAAGTAAACGGGAGAAACACCATATATTTT.

The chain combines TRBV6-1 with TRBJ2-7; the match to TRBD1 covers 11 bases. Germline assignment: CDR1 MNHNS and CDR2 SASEGT. This CDR3 has 14 amino acids. Trimming at V came to 6 bases and at J to 4 bases, leaving 5 bases not matched to a gene. The CDR3 DNA follows: TGTGCCAGCAGCGGGACAGGGGGTTCTTACGAGCAGTACTTC. Translated: CASSGTGGSYEQYF.

The chain employs TRBV19 and TRBJ2-7, with a possible D match to TRBD1 (6 bases). The CDR3 sequence is 12 residues long. V lost 4 bases and J lost 5, with 9 bases in between. The germline V gene has CDR1 LNHDA and CDR2 SQIVND (reference sequence). CDR3 nucleotides: TGTGCCAGTAGTAACAGGGTCCACGAGCAGTACTTC. Protein product: CASSNRVHEQYF.

The rearrangement uses TRBV24-1 and TRBJ2-1; 10 bases line up with TRBD1. V was clipped by 3 bases and J by 6 bases; unmatched bases: 7. This CDR3 has 16 amino acids. Germline V gives CDR1 KGHDR, CDR2 SFDVKD. CDR3 loop: CATSDRTGGQFNEQFF. Written as DNA, the CDR3 is TGTGCCACCAGTGATCGGACAGGGGGGCAATTCAATGAGCAGTTCTTC.

The V and J genes are TRBV7-8 and TRBJ1-2; 9 bases fit TRBD1. V shed 0 bases and J 3 bases; nucleotides not matched to a gene: 8. From germline, CDR1 is SGHVS and CDR2 FQNEAQ. The CDR3 extends over 17 amino acids. The CDR3 nucleotides are TGTGCCAGCAGCTTAGCGGGCAGACAGGGGGGTGACTATGGCTACACCTTC. This gives the protein CASSLAGRQGGDYGYTF.

V and J are TRBV24-1 and TRBJ2-7, with 8 bases matching TRBD1. Trimming at V came to 7 bases and at J to 4 bases, leaving 14 bases not matched to a gene. This CDR3 spans 16 amino acids. Germline CDR1 is KGHDR and CDR2 is SFDVKD. Here the CDR3 reads CATSARGAGGFYEQYF. Written as DNA, the CDR3 is TGTGCCACCAGCGCAAGGGGGGCAGGGGGCTTTTACGAGCAGTACTTC.

The DNA of the CDR3 is TGTGCCTGGAAAGGGTGGAGGGCCGTGAACACTGAAGCTTTCTTT. This codes for CAWKGWRAVNTEAFF. The chain carries TRBV30 and TRBJ1-1; D is uncertain. Looked up from germline, CDR1 is GTSNPN and CDR2 is SVGIG (reference sequence). The CDR3 runs 15 residues. V lost 4 bases to trimming and J lost 0 bases, with 15 bases between them.

The chain couples TRBV11-2 to TRBJ2-3, with 8 bases matching TRBD2. Germline values: CDR1 SGHAT, CDR2 FQNNGV. The CDR3 is 15 residues long. V lost 5 bases and J lost 3; bases outside the gene matches: 7. The CDR3: CASSVRGGLTDTQYF. DNA of the CDR3: TGTGCCAGCAGCGTCCGCGGGGGGCTTACAGATACGCAGTATTTT.

The genes are TRBV7-6 and TRBJ2-6; 7 bases line up with TRBD1. Germline assignment: CDR1 SGHVS and CDR2 FNYEAQ. CDR3 length: 21 residues. Germline trimming cut 0 bases from V and 1 base from J; bases unmatched to any gene: 15. The CDR3, as DNA: TGTGCCAGCAGCTTAGCGACCCTGGGACAGCCGAGTCATTCTGGGGCCAACGTCCTGACTTTC. This sequence encodes CASSLATLGQPSHSGANVLTF.

The chain joins TRBV5-4 to TRBJ1-1; 9 nucleotides line up with TRBD1. Germline values: CDR1 SGHNT, CDR2 YYREEE (reference sequence). The CDR3 spans 16 residues. V lost 4 bases to trimming and J lost 1 base; unmatched junction nucleotides: 8. The CDR3 protein is CASSGTGTGKNTEAFF. CDR3 DNA sequence: TGTGCCAGCAGCGGAACCGGGACAGGGAAGAACACTGAAGCTTTCTTT.

The genes are TRBV18 and TRBJ1-6, with 8 nucleotides matching TRBD1. V gave up 5 bases and J gave up 6 bases; unmatched junction bases: 6. Per the germline V gene, CDR1 is KGHSH and CDR2 is LQKENI. The CDR3 totals 15 residues. CDR3 sequence reads: CASSSDRGTNSPLHF. The CDR3 region has the DNA TGTGCCAGCTCATCCGACAGGGGAACTAATTCACCCCTCCACTTT.

This clone was counted a few times. This chain uses TRBV12-3 or TRBV12-4 with TRBJ1-1; no definite D call. V dropped 1 base and J dropped 4 bases, with 7 bases sitting between them. The CDR3 sequence is 13 residues long. The CDR3, as DNA: TGTGCCAGCAGTTTAGGAGGCTTCACTGAAGCTTTCTTT. Protein product: CASSLGGFTEAFF.

V and J are TRBV5-6 and TRBJ2-3; D might be TRBD2 (7 bases). The V and J ends lost 5 bases and 1 base respectively, with 17 bases between them. The CDR3 has 16 amino acids. Germline V gene data show CDR1 as SGHDT and CDR2 as YYEEEE. The chain's CDR3 is CASRRRGGRGTDTQYF. CDR3 in DNA: TGTGCCAGCAGAAGAAGGGGGGGACGGGGCACAGATACGCAGTATTTT.

The CDR3 protein is CATSCLVTGVQDTQYF. CDR3 in DNA: TGTGCCACCAGCTGCTTAGTTACGGGAGTACAAGATACGCAGTATTTT. The chain couples TRBV15 to TRBJ2-3; weak D call: TRBD2 (6 bases). This CDR3 has 16 residues. The germline CDR1 and CDR2 sequences are LNHNV and YYDKDF (reference sequence). The ends were cut back, 5 bases at V and 5 bases at J, with 20 bases in the middle. The full variable domain, completed using reference TRBV15 and TRBJ2-3, is DAMVIQNPRYQVTQFGKPVTLSCSQTLNHNVMYWYQQKSSQAPKLLFHYYDKDFNNEADTPDNFQSRRPNTSFCFLDIRSPGLGDTAMYLCATSCLVTGVQDTQYFGPGTRLTVL.

The rearrangement uses TRBV10-3 and TRBJ2-5, with 9 nucleotides matching TRBD1. V shed 7 bases and J 0 bases; nucleotides not matched to a gene: 9. This CDR3 has 16 amino acids. Per germline, CDR1 ENHRY and CDR2 SYGVKD. The chain's CDR3 is CAIKNSDRGDQETQYF. The CDR3 DNA reads TGTGCCATCAAGAACTCGGACAGGGGCGACCAAGAGACCCAGTACTTC.